This T cell receptor beta chain was identified during a study of cytomegalovirus exposure and HLA in healthy donors (dated by TCRdb to about 2017). Looking at the study overall: According to a later analysis, the roughly 120 validation repertoires were produced on the same platform as the approximately 610 repertoires of the first cohort. The aim of the study was to test whether cataloging public T cell receptors could identify signatures of past pathogen exposure. A separate validation cohort of roughly 130 different subjects was used in addition to the approximately 700-subject first cohort. High-throughput TCR immunosequencing, statistical association of individual TCRs with disease status, and machine learning were combined to predict cytomegalovirus infection status.

Overall results and qualifications from the work: A later analysis lacked HLA typing for the validation cohort, so it scored co-occurrence in that cohort across all 110 or so repertoires. Most TCR sequences were observed very rarely across donors, whereas some public TCRs were present in many individuals. In a later analysis, TCRs clustered in the first cohort were found to also tend to co-occur in the 130 or so validation repertoires, with approximately 95% of cluster scores above 0. The study listed 164 TCR beta chains as associated with cytomegalovirus. Cytomegalovirus status was reported to be diagnosed by the classifier with high specificity and sensitivity in both the original and validation cohorts. The authors suggested that the approach could potentially be generalized to other disease states and immunological phenotypes. Three of the identified cytomegalovirus-associated TCR beta chains were confirmed in vitro to be specific for cytomegalovirus antigens.

Receptor libraries were prepared by the immunoSEQ multiplex PCR assay. Per the original workflow: A statistical classification framework was developed to diagnose cytomegalovirus status using the catalog of TCR beta chain sequences. TCRdb obtained this table from immuneACCESS and retained in-frame rearrangements with V and J assigned. These tables miss some clones; where compared with another copy, unresolved V genes account for less than half of the shortfall, and the remainder is unexplained. V, J and clone size derive from that table, while D and trimming were established from the DNA sequence. For this sample the table gives more than 300,000 clones, of which approximately 90% were detected only once. The ten biggest clones cover roughly 0.83% of the sample. Donors formed part of the validation cohort, which comprised 120 subjects and was distinct from the first cohort of some 700 subjects.

This clone was seen just once. Its antigen specificity is not known. Qualities for individual bases were not recorded, and no much larger clone is one base off. The CDR3 spans 11 residues, from the cysteine through the phenylalanine. Of all the DNA, just the CDR3 is kept, 33 bases in frame from base 1. The germline ends are 5 bases apart after V is trimmed by 1 base and J by 7 bases. Based on the germline V gene (reference sequence), the CDR1 and CDR2 sequences are SGHKS and YYEKEE. Rearrangement joined TRBV5-5 to TRBJ1-1; the D gene is unclear. The sequenced material came from PBMCs. The TCR sequence derives from a woman younger than 35 in good health and CMV-seronegative. The bases read TGTGCCAGCAGCTTGAAATATGAAGCTTTCTTT. Its protein product is CASSLKYEAFF.